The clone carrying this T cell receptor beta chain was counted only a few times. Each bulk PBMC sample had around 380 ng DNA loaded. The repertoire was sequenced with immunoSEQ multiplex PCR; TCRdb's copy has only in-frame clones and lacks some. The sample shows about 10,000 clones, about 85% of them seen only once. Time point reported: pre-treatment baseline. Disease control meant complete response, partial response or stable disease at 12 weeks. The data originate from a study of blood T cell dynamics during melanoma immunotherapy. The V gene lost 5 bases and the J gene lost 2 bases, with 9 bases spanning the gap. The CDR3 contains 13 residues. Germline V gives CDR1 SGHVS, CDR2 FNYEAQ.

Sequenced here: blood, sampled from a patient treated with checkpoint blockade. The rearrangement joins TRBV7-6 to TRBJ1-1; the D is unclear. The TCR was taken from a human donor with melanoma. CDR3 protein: CASSPRENTEAFF. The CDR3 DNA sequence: TGTGCCAGCAGCCCGAGAGAAAACACTGAAGCTTTCTTT. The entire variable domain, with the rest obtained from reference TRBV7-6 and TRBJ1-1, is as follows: GAGVSQSPRYKVTKRGQDVALRCDPISGHVSLYWYRQALGQGPEFLTYFNYEAQQDKSGLPNDRFSAERPEGSISTLTIQRTEQRDSAMYRCASSPRENTEAFFGQGTRLTVV.